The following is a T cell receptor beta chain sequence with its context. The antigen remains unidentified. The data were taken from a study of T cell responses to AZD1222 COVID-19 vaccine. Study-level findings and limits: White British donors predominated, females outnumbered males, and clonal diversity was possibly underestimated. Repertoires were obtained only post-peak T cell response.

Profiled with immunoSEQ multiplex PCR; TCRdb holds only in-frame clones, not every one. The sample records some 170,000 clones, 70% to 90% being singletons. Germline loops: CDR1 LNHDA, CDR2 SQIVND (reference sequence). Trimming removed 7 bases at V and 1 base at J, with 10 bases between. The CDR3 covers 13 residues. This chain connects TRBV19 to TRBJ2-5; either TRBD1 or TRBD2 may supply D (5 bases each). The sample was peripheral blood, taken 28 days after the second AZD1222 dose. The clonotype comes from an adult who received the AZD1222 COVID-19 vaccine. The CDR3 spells CASTGRSQETQYF. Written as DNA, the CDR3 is TGTGCCAGTACGGGGCGTTCCCAAGAGACCCAGTACTTC. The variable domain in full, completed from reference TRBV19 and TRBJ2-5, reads DGGITQSPKYLFRKEGQNVTLSCEQNLNHDAMYWYRQDPGQGLRLIYYSQIVNDFQKGDIAEGYSVSREKKESFPLTVTSAQKNPTAFYLCASTGRSQETQYFGPGTRLLVL.